This T cell receptor (beta chain) was captured by sequencing in a study of chemoradiotherapy in HPV16-positive cancers. Study information: Functional T-cell assays on a couple of HPV16-positive patients' cells defined candidate HPV-specific clones and common TCR motifs. Study results and limitations: During treatment, candidate HPV-specific clones and E7-related motifs expanded in tumor. In HPV16-positive patients, HPV-responsive T-cell expansion tracked better recurrence-free survival.

Samples were taken several times over chemoradiotherapy. Concerning this clone: No antigen is known for it.

Sequenced by immunoSEQ multiplex PCR; TCRdb stores in-frame clones only, minus some. This sample has about 15,000 clones, with roughly 88% found just once. V was clipped by 4 bases and J by 7 bases, with 14 bases between them. Germline CDR1 reads SGDLS; CDR2 reads YYNGEE. This CDR3 contains 14 residues. Sample: blood, taken from a patient who underwent chemoradiotherapy. This chain connects TRBV9 to TRBJ2-2; D might be TRBD2 (6 bases). The sequence was collected from a human donor with HPV-associated anogenital cancer. CDR3: CASSPRWGDGELFF. The DNA of the CDR3 is TGTGCCAGCAGCCCCCGGTGGGGGGACGGGGAGCTGTTTTTT.